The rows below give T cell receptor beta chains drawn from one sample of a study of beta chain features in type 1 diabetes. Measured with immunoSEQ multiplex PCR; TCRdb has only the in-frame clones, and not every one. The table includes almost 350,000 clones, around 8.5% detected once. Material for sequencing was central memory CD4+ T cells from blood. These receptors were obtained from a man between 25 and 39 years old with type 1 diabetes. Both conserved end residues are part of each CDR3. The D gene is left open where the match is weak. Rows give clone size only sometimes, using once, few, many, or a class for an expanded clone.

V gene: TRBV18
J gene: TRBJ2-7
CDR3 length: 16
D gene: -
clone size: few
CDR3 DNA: TGTGCCAGCTCACCACCGAACAGGGACGCTGGACACGAGCAGTACTTC
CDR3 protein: CASSPPNRDAGHEQYF

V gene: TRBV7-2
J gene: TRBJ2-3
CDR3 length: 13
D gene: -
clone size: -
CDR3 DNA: TGTGCCAGCAGCCTGGGACCCACAGATACGCAGTATTTT
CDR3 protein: CASSLGPTDTQYF

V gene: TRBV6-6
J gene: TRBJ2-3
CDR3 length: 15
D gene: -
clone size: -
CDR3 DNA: TGTGCCAGCAGTTTCTCGAGTACCAGCACAGATACGCAGTATTTT
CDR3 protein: CASSFSSTSTDTQYF

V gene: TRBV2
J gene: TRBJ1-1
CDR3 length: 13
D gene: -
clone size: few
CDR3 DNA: TGTGCCAGCAAGGGGCAGCACAACACTGAAGCTTTCTTT
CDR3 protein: CASKGQHNTEAFF

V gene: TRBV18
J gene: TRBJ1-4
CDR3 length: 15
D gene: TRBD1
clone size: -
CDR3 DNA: TGTGCCAGCTCGCTCACCGGGACAGGGGGCGAAAAACTGTTTTTT
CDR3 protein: CASSLTGTGGEKLFF

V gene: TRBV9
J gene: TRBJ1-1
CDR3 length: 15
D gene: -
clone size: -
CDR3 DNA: TGTGCCAGCAGCGTAGAACCGGGCAGGAACACTGAAGCTTTCTTT
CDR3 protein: CASSVEPGRNTEAFF

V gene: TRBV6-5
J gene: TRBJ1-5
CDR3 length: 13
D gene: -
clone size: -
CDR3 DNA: TGTGCCAGACAGGGTCGTAGCAATCAGCCCCAGCATTTT
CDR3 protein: CARQGRSNQPQHF

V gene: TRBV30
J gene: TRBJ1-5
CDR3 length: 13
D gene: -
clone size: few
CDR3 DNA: TGTGCCTGGAGTGGAGGGCGGGATCAGCCCCAGCATTTT
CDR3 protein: CAWSGGRDQPQHF

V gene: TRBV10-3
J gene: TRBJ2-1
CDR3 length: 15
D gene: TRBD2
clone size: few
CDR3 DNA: TGTGCCATCAGACAGGCTAGCGGGGAAAACAATGAGCAGTTCTTC
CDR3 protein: CAIRQASGENNEQFF

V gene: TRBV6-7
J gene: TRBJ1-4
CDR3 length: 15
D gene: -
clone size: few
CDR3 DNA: TGTGCCAGCGGGGAACGACTGACCGGAGATGAAAAACTGTTTTTT
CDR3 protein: CASGERLTGDEKLFF

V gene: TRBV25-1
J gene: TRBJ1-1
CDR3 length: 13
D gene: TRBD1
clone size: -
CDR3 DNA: TGTGCCAGCAGTGAAGATGGATCCAGGGGGGCTTTCTTT
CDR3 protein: CASSEDGSRGAFF

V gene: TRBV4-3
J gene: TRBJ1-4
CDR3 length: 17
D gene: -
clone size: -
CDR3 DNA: TGCGCCAGCAGCCAAGATCAGTACCCTGCAACTAATGAAAAACTGTTTTTT
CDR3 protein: CASSQDQYPATNEKLFF

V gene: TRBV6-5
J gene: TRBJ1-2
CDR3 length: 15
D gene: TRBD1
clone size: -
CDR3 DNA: TGTGCCAGCAGTCATGGGGACAGGGTAAACTATGGCTACACCTTC
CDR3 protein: CASSHGDRVNYGYTF

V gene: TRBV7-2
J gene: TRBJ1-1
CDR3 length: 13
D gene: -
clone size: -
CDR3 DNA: TGTGCCAGCAGCTCCCAGGGAAGCACTGAAGCTTTCTTT
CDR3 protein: CASSSQGSTEAFF

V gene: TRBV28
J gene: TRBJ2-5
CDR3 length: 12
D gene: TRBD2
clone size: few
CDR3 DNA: TGTGCCAGCTCAGCGGGGGGGTGGACCCAGTACTTC
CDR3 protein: CASSAGGWTQYF

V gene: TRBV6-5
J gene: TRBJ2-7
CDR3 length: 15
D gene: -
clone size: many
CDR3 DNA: TGTGCCAGCAGTTACCGGGACGGGGTTCACTACGAGCAGTACTTC
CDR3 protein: CASSYRDGVHYEQYF

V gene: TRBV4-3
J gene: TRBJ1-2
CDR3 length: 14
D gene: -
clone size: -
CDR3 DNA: TGCGCCAGCAGCCCACTTCAGGCGGACTATGGCTACACCTTC
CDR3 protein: CASSPLQADYGYTF

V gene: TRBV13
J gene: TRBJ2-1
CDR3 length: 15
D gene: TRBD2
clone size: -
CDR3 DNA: TGTGCCAGCAGCGGACCGGGACTAGCGAAGAATGAGCAGTTCTTC
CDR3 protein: CASSGPGLAKNEQFF

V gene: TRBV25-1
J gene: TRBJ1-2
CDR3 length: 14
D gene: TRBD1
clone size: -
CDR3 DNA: TGTGCCAGCAGTGGCGGGACAGCCTCCGGGGGCTACACCTTC
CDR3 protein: CASSGGTASGGYTF

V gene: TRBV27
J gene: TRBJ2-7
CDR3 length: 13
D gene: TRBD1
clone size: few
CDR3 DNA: TGTGCCAGGGGGACAGGGTTGTTCCACGAGCAGTACTTC
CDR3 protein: CARGTGLFHEQYF

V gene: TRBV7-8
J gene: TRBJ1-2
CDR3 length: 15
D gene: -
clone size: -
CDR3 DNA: TGTGCCAGCAGCTCCCCTGGTCAGGGAGGGTATGGCTACACCTTC
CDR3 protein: CASSSPGQGGYGYTF

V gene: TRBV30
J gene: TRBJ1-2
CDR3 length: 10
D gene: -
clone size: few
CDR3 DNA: TGTGCCTGGAACGACTATGGCTACACCTTC
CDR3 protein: CAWNDYGYTF

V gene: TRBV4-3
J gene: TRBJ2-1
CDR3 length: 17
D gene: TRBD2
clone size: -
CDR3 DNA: TGCGCCAGCAGCCGAGGCGTAGCGGGGGGAGCCTACAATGAGCAGTTCTTC
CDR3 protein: CASSRGVAGGAYNEQFF

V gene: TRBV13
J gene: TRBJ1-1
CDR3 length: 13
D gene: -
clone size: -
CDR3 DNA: TGTGCCAGCAGCTTAGGGGATGTCACTGAAGCTTTCTTT
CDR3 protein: CASSLGDVTEAFF

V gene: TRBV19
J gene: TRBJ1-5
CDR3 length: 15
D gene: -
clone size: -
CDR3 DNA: TGTGCCAGTAGTCTGGGTCCGGGGGGCAATCAGCCCCAGCATTTT
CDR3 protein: CASSLGPGGNQPQHF

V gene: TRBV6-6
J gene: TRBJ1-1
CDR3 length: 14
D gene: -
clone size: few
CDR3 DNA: TGTGCCAGCAGTGTTATGGACAGGAACACTGAAGCTTTCTTT
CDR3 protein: CASSVMDRNTEAFF

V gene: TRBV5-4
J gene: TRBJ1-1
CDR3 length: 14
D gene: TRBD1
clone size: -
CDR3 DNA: TGTGCCAGCAGACAAGACAGGGGAGGGACTGAAGCTTTCTTT
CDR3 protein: CASRQDRGGTEAFF

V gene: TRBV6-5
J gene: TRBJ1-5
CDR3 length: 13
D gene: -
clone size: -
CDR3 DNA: TGTGCCAGCAGCGCTAGGGCCAATCGGCCCCAGCATTTT
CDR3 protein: CASSARANRPQHF

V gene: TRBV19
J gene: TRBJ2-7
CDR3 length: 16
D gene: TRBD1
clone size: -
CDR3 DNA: TGTGCCAGTAGTATGGTCCGAGGACAGGGCTCCTACGAGCAGTACTTC
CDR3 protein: CASSMVRGQGSYEQYF

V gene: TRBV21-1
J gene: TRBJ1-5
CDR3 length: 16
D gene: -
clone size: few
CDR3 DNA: TGTGCCAGCAGCAAAGCCGGGGGGCGGTACAATCAGCCCCAGCATTTT
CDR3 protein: CASSKAGGRYNQPQHF

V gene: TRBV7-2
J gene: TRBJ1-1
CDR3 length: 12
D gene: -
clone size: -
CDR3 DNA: TGTGCCAGCAGCGAAAGACAGAATGAAGCTTTCTTT
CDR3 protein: CASSERQNEAFF

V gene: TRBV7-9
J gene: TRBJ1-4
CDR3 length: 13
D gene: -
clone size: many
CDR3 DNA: TGTGCCAGCAGCCCCAGCATAAATGAAAAACTGTTTTTT
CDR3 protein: CASSPSINEKLFF

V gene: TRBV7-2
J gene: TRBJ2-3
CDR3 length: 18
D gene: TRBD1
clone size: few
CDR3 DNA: TGTGCCAGCAGCAATCACCAATTCGGACAGGCTCGCACAGATACGCAGTATTTT
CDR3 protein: CASSNHQFGQARTDTQYF

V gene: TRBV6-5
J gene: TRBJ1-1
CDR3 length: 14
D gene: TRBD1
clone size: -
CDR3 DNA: TGTGCCAGCAGCCGCGGACAGGGGTTCACTGAAGCTTTCTTT
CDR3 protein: CASSRGQGFTEAFF

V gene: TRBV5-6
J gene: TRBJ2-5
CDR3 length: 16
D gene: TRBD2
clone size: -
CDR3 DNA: TGTGCCAGCAGCTTGGAGCGGGGGCCGCCCGGGGAGACCCAGTACTTC
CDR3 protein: CASSLERGPPGETQYF

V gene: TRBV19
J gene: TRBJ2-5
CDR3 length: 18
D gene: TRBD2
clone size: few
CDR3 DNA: TGTGCCAGTAGTGGACGATTCGGGACTAGCGGACACCAAGAGACCCAGTACTTC
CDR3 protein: CASSGRFGTSGHQETQYF

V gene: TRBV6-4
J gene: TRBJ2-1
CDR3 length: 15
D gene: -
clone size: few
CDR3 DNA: TGTGCCAGCAGTGACTTACCGGGGGAGTACAATGAGCAGTTCTTC
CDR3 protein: CASSDLPGEYNEQFF

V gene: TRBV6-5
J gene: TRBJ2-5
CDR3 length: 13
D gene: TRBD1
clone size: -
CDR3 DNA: TGTGCCAGCGTAGGACAGGGGGGCGAGACCCAGTACTTC
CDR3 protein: CASVGQGGETQYF

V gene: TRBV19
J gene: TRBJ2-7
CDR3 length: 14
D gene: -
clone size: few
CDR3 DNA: TGTGCCAGTAGTAAAGGACTTGAGCCCTACGAGCAGTACTTC
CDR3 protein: CASSKGLEPYEQYF

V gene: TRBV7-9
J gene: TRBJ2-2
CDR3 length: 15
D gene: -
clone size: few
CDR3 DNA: TGTGCCAGCAGGCCAACCGGGAGGAACACCGGGGAGCTGTTTTTT
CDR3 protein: CASRPTGRNTGELFF

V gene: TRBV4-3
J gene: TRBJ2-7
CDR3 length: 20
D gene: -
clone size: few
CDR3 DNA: TGCGCCAGCAGCCGCCCACGGGGACCTCCAGGCCCCAGAAGCTCCTACGAGCAGTACTTC
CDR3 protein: CASSRPRGPPGPRSSYEQYF

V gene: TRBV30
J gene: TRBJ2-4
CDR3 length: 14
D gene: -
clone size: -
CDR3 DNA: TGTGCCTGGAGTCGGGGCAGGCTGAAAAACATTCAGTACTTC
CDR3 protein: CAWSRGRLKNIQYF

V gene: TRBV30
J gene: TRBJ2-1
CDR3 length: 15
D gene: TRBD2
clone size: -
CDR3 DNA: TGTGCCTGGAGTTCCACTAGCGGGGGCTACAATGAGCAGTTCTTC
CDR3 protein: CAWSSTSGGYNEQFF

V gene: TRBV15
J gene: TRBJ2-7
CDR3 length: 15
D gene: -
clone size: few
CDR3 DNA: TGTGCCACCAGCCCAGGGCCGGGGCGACACTACGAGCAGTACTTC
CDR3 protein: CATSPGPGRHYEQYF

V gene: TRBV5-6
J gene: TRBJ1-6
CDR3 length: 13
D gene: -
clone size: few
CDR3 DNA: TGTGCCAGCAGCACAACCGGGGATTCACCCCTCCACTTT
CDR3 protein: CASSTTGDSPLHF

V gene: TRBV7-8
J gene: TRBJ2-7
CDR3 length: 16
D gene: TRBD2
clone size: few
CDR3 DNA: TGTGCCAGCAGCTTACTTCTAGCGGGGGGTTCTCGCGAGCAGTACTTC
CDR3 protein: CASSLLLAGGSREQYF

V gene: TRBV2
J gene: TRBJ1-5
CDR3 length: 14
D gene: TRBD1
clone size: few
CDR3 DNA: TGTGCCAGCATTATTGACAGGGTGGAACAGCCCCAGCATTTT
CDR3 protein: CASIIDRVEQPQHF

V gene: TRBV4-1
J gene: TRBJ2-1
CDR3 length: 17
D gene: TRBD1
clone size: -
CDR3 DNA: TGCGCCAGCAGCTACGAACGCAGGGACAGCTCCTACAATGAGCAGTTCTTC
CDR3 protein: CASSYERRDSSYNEQFF

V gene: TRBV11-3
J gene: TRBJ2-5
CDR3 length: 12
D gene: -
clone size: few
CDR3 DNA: TGTGCCAGCACAATAGCGGTAGAGACCCAGTACTTC
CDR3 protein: CASTIAVETQYF

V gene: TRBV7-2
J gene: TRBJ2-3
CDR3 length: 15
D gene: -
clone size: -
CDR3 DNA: TGTGCCAGCAGCTTAGTAATGCGAGGCACAGATACGCAGTATTTT
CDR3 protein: CASSLVMRGTDTQYF

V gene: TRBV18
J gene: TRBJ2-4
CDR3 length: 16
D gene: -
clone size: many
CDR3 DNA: TGTGCCAGCTCACCCTATCAGGGGGGTGAAAGGAACATTCAGTACTTC
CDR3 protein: CASSPYQGGERNIQYF

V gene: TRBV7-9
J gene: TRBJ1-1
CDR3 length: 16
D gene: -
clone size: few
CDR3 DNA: TGTGCCAGCAGCTTGTTGCAGGGAACGGGGAACACTGAAGCTTTCTTT
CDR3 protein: CASSLLQGTGNTEAFF

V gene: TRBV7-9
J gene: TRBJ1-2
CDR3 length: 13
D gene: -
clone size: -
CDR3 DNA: TGTGCCAGCAGCTTAAACGGGCTTCAGGGCTACACCTTC
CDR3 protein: CASSLNGLQGYTF

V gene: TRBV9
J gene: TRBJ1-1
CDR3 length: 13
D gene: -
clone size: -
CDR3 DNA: TGTGCCAGCAGCGTAGAACAGGGAACTGAAGCTTTCTTT
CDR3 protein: CASSVEQGTEAFF

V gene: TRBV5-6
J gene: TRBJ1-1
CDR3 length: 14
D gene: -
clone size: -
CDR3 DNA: TGTGCCAGCAGCTTGGGAGGGAGGGGCACTGAAGCTTTCTTT
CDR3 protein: CASSLGGRGTEAFF

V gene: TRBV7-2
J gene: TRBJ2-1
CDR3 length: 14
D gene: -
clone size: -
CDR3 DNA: TGTGCCAGCAGCTTAGAGGTGGGCCCGGGTGAGCAGTTCTTC
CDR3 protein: CASSLEVGPGEQFF

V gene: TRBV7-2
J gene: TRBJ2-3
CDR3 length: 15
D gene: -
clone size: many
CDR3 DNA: TGTGCCAGCAGCCGAGCCGGACGGAGCACAGATACGCAGTATTTT
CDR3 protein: CASSRAGRSTDTQYF

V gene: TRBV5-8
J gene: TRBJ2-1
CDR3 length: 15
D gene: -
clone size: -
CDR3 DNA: TGTGCCAGCAGCTTGGTAATGGGGGCGAAGCGCGAGCAGTTCTTC
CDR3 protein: CASSLVMGAKREQFF

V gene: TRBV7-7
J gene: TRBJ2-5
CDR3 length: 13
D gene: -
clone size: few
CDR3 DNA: TGTGCCAGCAGCATGAGCGGTGGGGAGACCCAGTACTTC
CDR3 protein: CASSMSGGETQYF